The clone carrying this T cell receptor beta chain was detected ten times or more. This sample stems from a study of prognosis after radiotherapy for stage I lung cancer. CDR3 of TCR beta was amplified from genomic DNA via a two-round multiplex PCR. TRBV and TRBJ genes each had their own specific primers in first-round PCR. Each CDR3 protein is one row after TCRdb ran MiXCR on the multiplex PCR reads. Of fewer than 40,000 distinct CDR3 sequences listed, under 35% are singletons. This CDR3 region has 14 residues. Looked up from germline, CDR1 is MNHNS and CDR2 is SASEGT. V shed 8 bases, J shed 4 bases, and the junction held 7 bases outside the gene matches.

The rearrangement links TRBV6-1 to TRBJ1-1; 10 bases match TRBD1. The receptor was derived from a donor at least 50 years old with non-small cell lung cancer. Sequences were derived from PBMCs, sampled before or after stereotactic body radiation therapy (not recorded which). The CDR3 loop is CASWTGGVGTEAFF. CDR3 in DNA: TGTGCCAGCTGGACAGGGGGGGTTGGCACTGAAGCTTTCTTT.